This TCR beta chain was documented in a study of blood T cells in healthy people across ages. A second PCR, run for about 7 to 11 cycles, used a sample-barcoded 5' primer plus a J-beta primer mix. MiXCR, run by TCRdb on the 5' RACE reads, gives a single entry per CDR3 protein. The sample has 540,000 or so distinct CDR3 sequences, 27% seen once. There are 15 residues in the CDR3. Trimming took off 0 bases at V and 1 base at J, with 8 bases between the two ends. Germline CDR1 is LGHNA and CDR2 is YSLEER. The source material was blood. The rearrangement joins TRBV4-3 to TRBJ2-3; no clear D. This clonotype originated in a woman aged 65 to 85 in good health. For the CDR3, the DNA is TGCGCCAGCAGCCAAGAGTACACTGGCACAGATACGCAGTATTTT. Translation gives CASSQEYTGTDTQYF.